The next 16 T cell receptor beta chains were all read from a single sample in a study of blood T cell repertoires in COVID-19. Sequenced by immunoSEQ multiplex PCR; TCRdb stores in-frame clones only, minus some. The sample contains fewer than 350,000 clones, around 85% of which appear only once. Sample: PBMCs or T cells enriched from blood (not recorded which). All receptors come from a woman in her 30s who had been exposed to COVID-19.

J is TRBJ2-7 and V is TRBV10-3, with 10 bases matching TRBD2. The CDR3 covers 13 residues. CDR1 is ENHRY, CDR2 SYGVKD, per germline. The V gene end was trimmed by 10 bases and the J gene end by 2 bases; junction bases not matched to a gene: 5. The CDR3, as DNA: TGTGCCACCTGGACTAGCGGTGCCTACGAGCAGTACTTC. Translated, it gives CATWTSGAYEQYF.

This chain links TRBV24-1 with TRBJ2-5; a weak D match, TRBD2 (6 bases). Trimming shortened V by 9 bases and J by 5 bases, and 15 bases separated the two germline ends. CDR3 size: 13 residues. The V gene's germline CDR1 is KGHDR and CDR2 SFDVKD. In nucleotides, the CDR3 is TGTGCCACCGGGGAGGAGGGGAGGGAGACCCAGTACTTC. Encoded protein: CATGEEGRETQYF.

This clone was seen only a few times. The V gene is TRBV6-5, the J gene TRBJ1-5; no definite D call. Germline CDR1 is MNHEY and CDR2 is SVGAGI. The CDR3 has 14 residues. V lost 7 bases to trimming and J lost 3 bases, with 13 bases between them. CDR3 sequence: CASTSRQSNQPQHF. CDR3 coding DNA: TGTGCCAGCACCTCTAGGCAGTCCAATCAGCCCCAGCATTTT.

In this sample, this clone turned up a few times. The CDR3: CASSEGRLAGYNEQFF. The CDR3 region has the DNA TGTGCCAGCAGTGAAGGGCGCCTAGCGGGGTACAATGAGCAGTTCTTC. V gene TRBV2 combines with J gene TRBJ2-1; 9 bases align to TRBD2. After removal of 1 base from V and 4 bases from J, the junction contained 5 bases not matched to a gene. This CDR3 comprises 16 residues. The V gene's germline CDR1 is SNHLY and CDR2 FYNNEI. The whole variable domain, filled in from reference TRBV2 and TRBJ2-1, reads EPEVTQTPSHQVTQMGQEVILRCVPISNHLYFYWYRQILGQKVEFLVSFYNNEISEKSEIFDDQFSVERPDGSNFTLKIRSTKLEDSAMYFCASSEGRLAGYNEQFFGPGTRLTVL.

The chain joins TRBV28 to TRBJ1-2, with a weak D call TRBD1 (5 bases). The CDR3 is 13 residues long. The V gene lost 6 bases and the J gene lost 3 bases, with 11 bases spanning the gap. The V gene's germline CDR1 is MDHEN and CDR2 SYDVKM. For the CDR3, the DNA is TGTGCCAGCAGGTCCGGGGGGGACTATGGCTACACCTTC. It is translated as CASRSGGDYGYTF.

The CDR3 bases are TGTGCCAGCAGCTTGGGGACATTTAACACCGGGGAGCTGTTTTTT. Its translation: CASSLGTFNTGELFF. This rearrangement joins TRBV5-8 to TRBJ2-2; the D gene is possibly TRBD1 (5 bases). V shed 0 bases and J shed 2 bases, with 8 bases lying between them. This CDR3 contains 15 residues. Germline loops: CDR1 SGHTS, CDR2 YDEGEE.

J is TRBJ1-6 and V is TRBV27, with D uncertain. This CDR3 is 13 amino acids long. Trimming removed 3 bases at V and 8 bases at J, with 8 bases between. Per the germline V gene, CDR1 is MNHEY and CDR2 is SMNVEV (reference sequence). This CDR3 reads CASSFGPDSPLHF. In nucleotides, the CDR3 is TGTGCCAGCAGTTTTGGGCCGGATTCACCCCTCCACTTT.

In nucleotides, the CDR3 is TGTGCCATCAGCTCCGACAGTCCTAACTATGGCTACACCTTC. It encodes CAISSDSPNYGYTF. The chain links TRBV10-3 to TRBJ1-2; a possible D gene is TRBD1 (5 bases). Germline lookup yields CDR1 ENHRY and CDR2 SYGVKD. This CDR3 is built from 14 residues. V dropped 6 bases and J dropped 0 bases, with 11 bases sitting between them.

The V and J genes are TRBV2 and TRBJ2-1, with TRBD1 as a possible D gene (6 bases). From germline, CDR1 is SNHLY and CDR2 FYNNEI. CDR3 length: 15 amino acids. V lost 4 bases, J lost 1 base, and 11 bases lay in between. CDR3 coding DNA: TGTGCCAGCAGTGCGACAGGCCTTTCCTACAATGAGCAGTTCTTC. Translated, it gives CASSATGLSYNEQFF.

This clone was observed a few times. The chain has TRBV27 and TRBJ2-7, with a tentative D call TRBD2 (6 bases). The CDR3 covers 17 residues. Per the germline V gene, CDR1 is MNHEY and CDR2 is SMNVEV (reference sequence). V lost 2 bases and J 2 bases, leaving 19 bases between the germline ends. The CDR3 here is CASSLLGLETKTYEQYF. CDR3 bases: TGTGCCAGCAGTTTACTGGGACTCGAAACTAAGACCTACGAGCAGTACTTC.

The chain joins TRBV4-3 to TRBJ2-5; TRBD1 matches 7 bases. Germline V gene sequence: CDR1 LGHNA, CDR2 YSLEER. Trimming removed 0 bases from V and 3 bases from J; junction bases left unmatched: 10. This CDR3 is 17 amino acids long. The CDR3 DNA sequence: TGCGCCAGCAGCCAAGATCTTAATAGGGGGCGCAAAGAGACCCAGTACTTC. Amino acids: CASSQDLNRGRKETQYF.

This clone was found once. The rearrangement links TRBV5-1 to TRBJ2-1, with TRBD1 matching 7 bases. The CDR3 is made up of 15 amino acids. The germline gives CDR1 SGHRS, CDR2 YFSETQ. Trimming removed 4 bases from V and 4 bases from J; junction bases left unmatched: 8. The DNA for the CDR3 is TGCGCCAGCAGCCGGACAGGCGATTCTTACAATGAGCAGTTCTTC. Protein product: CASSRTGDSYNEQFF.

The chain uses TRBV10-3 and TRBJ1-2; D possibly corresponds to TRBD1 (6 bases). Germline CDR1 reads ENHRY; CDR2 reads SYGVKD. The V end was cut by 1 base, the J end by 8 bases, with 17 bases between. The CDR3 consists of 15 residues. This CDR3 is CAISEYRQDSRGYTF. The DNA for the CDR3 is TGTGCCATCAGTGAGTACAGACAGGATAGTCGAGGCTACACCTTC.

The chain recombines TRBV28 with TRBJ2-1; no reliable D call. CDR1 MDHEN and CDR2 SYDVKM come from the germline V gene. Deletions cut 4 bases from V and 9 bases from J, with 10 bases between. The CDR3 runs 12 residues. The CDR3 is CASSYIQSEQFF. CDR3 bases: TGTGCCAGCAGTTATATACAAAGTGAGCAGTTCTTC.

The chain joins TRBV6-5 to TRBJ2-5, with 7 bases identical to TRBD2. V was clipped by 5 bases and J by 8 bases; unmatched bases: 11. Germline loops: CDR1 MNHEY, CDR2 SVGAGI. This CDR3 has 14 residues. CDR3 protein: CASSPSGVSGTQYF. In nucleotides, the CDR3 is TGTGCCAGCAGTCCCAGCGGGGTGTCAGGAACCCAGTACTTC.

The chain is built from TRBV14 and TRBJ2-7; D not certain. The CDR3 length is 13 residues. The V gene's germline CDR1 is SGHDN and CDR2 FVKESK. V lost 1 base, J lost 1 base, and 5 bases lay in between. The CDR3 loop reads CASSQGPSYEQYF. The DNA for the CDR3 is TGTGCCAGCAGCCAAGGTCCGTCCTACGAGCAGTACTTC.